The rows below give T cell receptor beta chains drawn from one sample of a study of cytomegalovirus exposure and HLA in healthy donors. Assay: immunoSEQ multiplex PCR; the TCRdb copy retains only in-frame clones and omits some. Of 90,000 to 150,000 clones listed, around two thirds are singletons. The specimen sequenced was PBMCs. Every receptor here comes from a human donor in good health. The CDR3 runs from the conserved cysteine through the conserved F or W. The D gene is left open where the match is weak. Not every row has a clone size; where given, it reads once, few, many or a size class.

v_gene,d_gene,abundance,j_gene,CDR3aa,CDR3nt
TRBV9,TRBD1,many,TRBJ1-5,CASSVGGQGDQPQHF,TGTGCCAGCAGCGTAGGGGGGCAGGGGGACCAGCCCCAGCATTTT
TRBV5-6,TRBD1,.,TRBJ1-3,CASSGRTGASGNTIYF,TGTGCCAGCAGCGGAAGGACAGGGGCCTCTGGAAACACCATATATTTT
TRBV5-6,.,few,TRBJ1-1,CASSLSGVTEAFF,TGTGCCAGCAGCTTGTCCGGGGTCACTGAAGCTTTCTTT
TRBV18,TRBD1,.,TRBJ1-1,CASSPDRGDPEAFF,TGTGCCAGCTCACCCGACAGGGGGGATCCTGAAGCTTTCTTT
TRBV19,.,.,TRBJ2-1,CASSTRSGWDEQFF,TGTGCCAGTAGTACCAGGTCCGGATGGGATGAGCAGTTCTTC
TRBV19,TRBD1,.,TRBJ1-1,CASSMATGTGPTEAFF,TGTGCCAGTAGTATGGCGACCGGGACAGGGCCGACTGAAGCTTTCTTT
TRBV10-1,.,.,TRBJ2-1,CASSLGRGGLGEQFF,TGCGCCAGCAGTCTGGGCAGGGGTGGGCTAGGTGAGCAGTTCTTC
TRBV7-2,TRBD1,.,TRBJ2-5,CASSPQRQGGETQYF,TGTGCCAGCAGCCCCCAAAGACAGGGGGGAGAGACCCAGTACTTC
TRBV6-5,.,.,TRBJ1-3,CASSRQPFGNTIYF,TGTGCCAGCAGTAGACAACCCTTTGGAAACACCATATATTTT
TRBV5-1,TRBD2,.,TRBJ2-7,CASSFGATSATYEQYF,TGCGCCAGCAGCTTCGGAGCGACTAGCGCTACCTACGAGCAGTACTTC
TRBV7-8,TRBD1,.,TRBJ2-4,CASSFRDRGAKNIQYF,TGTGCCAGCAGCTTCCGGGACAGGGGCGCCAAAAACATTCAGTACTTC
TRBV4-3,TRBD1,.,TRBJ2-5,CASSQGQGRETQYF,TGCGCCAGCAGCCAAGGACAGGGCCGGGAGACCCAGTACTTC
TRBV6-5,.,once,TRBJ2-7,CASRSTTYEQYF,TGTGCCAGCAGGTCGACAACCTACGAGCAGTACTTC
TRBV19,TRBD2,.,TRBJ2-6,CASTSAGGEGANVLTF,TGTGCCAGTACCTCGGCGGGAGGGGAAGGGGCCAACGTCCTGACTTTC
TRBV10-1,.,.,TRBJ2-6,CASSVQANSGANVLTF,TGCGCCAGCAGTGTACAGGCGAACTCTGGGGCCAACGTCCTGACTTTC
TRBV27,.,.,TRBJ1-4,CASSKDRTNEKLFF,TGTGCCAGCAGTAAGGACAGAACTAATGAAAAACTGTTTTTT
TRBV11-2,.,.,TRBJ1-1,CASSPGTNTEAFF,TGTGCCAGCAGCCCAGGAACGAACACTGAAGCTTTCTTT
TRBV2,TRBD1,once,TRBJ1-2,CASSKITGGGYTF,TGTGCCAGCAGTAAGATCACAGGGGGAGGCTACACCTTC
TRBV28,.,few,TRBJ1-6,CASRESPYNSPLHF,TGTGCCAGCCGCGAAAGCCCCTATAATTCACCCCTCCACTTT
TRBV7-9,TRBD2,.,TRBJ2-1,CASSSGGSYNEQFF,TGTGCCAGCAGCTCGGGGGGGTCCTACAATGAGCAGTTCTTC
TRBV27,.,.,TRBJ2-7,CASTRFGGEQYF,TGTGCCAGCACCCGATTTGGGGGCGAGCAGTACTTC
TRBV30,.,.,TRBJ1-5,CAWSLYGHSNQPQHF,TGTGCCTGGAGTCTATATGGGCATAGCAATCAGCCCCAGCATTTT